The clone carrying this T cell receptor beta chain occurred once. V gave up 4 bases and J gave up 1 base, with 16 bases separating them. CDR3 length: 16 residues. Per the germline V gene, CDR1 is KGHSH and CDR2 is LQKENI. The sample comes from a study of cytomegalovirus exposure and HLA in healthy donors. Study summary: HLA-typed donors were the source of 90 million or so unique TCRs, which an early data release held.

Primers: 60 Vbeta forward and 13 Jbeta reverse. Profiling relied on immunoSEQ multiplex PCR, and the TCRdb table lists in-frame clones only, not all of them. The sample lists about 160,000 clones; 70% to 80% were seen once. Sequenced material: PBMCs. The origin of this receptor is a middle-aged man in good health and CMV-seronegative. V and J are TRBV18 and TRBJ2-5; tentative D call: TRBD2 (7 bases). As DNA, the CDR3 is TGTGCCAGCTCACAAAGGGGGGGCGGACCCCAAGAGACCCAGTACTTC. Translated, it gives CASSQRGGGPQETQYF.